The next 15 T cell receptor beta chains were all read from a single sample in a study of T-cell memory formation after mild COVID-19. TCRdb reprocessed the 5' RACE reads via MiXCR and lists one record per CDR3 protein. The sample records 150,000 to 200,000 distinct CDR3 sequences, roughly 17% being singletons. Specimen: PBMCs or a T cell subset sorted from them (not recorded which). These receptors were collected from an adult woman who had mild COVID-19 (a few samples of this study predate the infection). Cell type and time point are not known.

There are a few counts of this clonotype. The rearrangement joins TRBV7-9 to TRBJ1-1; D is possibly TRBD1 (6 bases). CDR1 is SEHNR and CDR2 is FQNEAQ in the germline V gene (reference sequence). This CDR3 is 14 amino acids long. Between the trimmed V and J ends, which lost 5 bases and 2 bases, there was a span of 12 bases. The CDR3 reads CASSKQGSNTEAFF. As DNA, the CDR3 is TGTGCCAGCAGCAAACAGGGAAGCAACACTGAAGCTTTCTTT.

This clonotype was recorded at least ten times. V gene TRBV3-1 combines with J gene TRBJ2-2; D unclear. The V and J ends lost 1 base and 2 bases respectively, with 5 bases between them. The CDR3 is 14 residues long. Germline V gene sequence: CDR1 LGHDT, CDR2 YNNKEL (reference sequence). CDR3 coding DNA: TGTGCCAGCAGCCAAGGAGTAAACACCGGGGAGCTGTTTTTT. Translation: CASSQGVNTGELFF.

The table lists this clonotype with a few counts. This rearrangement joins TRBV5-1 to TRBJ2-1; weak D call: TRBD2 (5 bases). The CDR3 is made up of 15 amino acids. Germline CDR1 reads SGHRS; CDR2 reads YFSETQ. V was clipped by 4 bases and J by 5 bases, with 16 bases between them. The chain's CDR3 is CASSPEGYKDNEQFF. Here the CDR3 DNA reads TGCGCCAGCAGCCCTGAGGGATATAAAGACAATGAGCAGTTCTTC.

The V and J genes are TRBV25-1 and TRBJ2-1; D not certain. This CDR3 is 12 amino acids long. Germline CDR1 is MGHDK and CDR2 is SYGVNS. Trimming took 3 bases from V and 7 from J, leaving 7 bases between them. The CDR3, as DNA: TGTGCCAGCAGTGATGGCAAAAATGAGCAGTTCTTC. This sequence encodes CASSDGKNEQFF.

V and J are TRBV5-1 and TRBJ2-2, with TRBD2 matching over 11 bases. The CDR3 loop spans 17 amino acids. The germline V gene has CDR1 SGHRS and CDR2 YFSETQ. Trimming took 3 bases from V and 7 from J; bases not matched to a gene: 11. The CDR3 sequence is CASSSALAGVVIGELFF. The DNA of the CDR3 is TGCGCCAGCAGCTCCGCACTAGCGGGGGTCGTCATCGGGGAGCTGTTTTTT.

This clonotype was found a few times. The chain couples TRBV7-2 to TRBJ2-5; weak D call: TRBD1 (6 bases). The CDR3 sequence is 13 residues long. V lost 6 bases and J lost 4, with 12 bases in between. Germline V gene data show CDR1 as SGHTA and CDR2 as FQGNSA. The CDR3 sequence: CASSGQYAETQYF. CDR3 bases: TGTGCCAGCAGTGGACAGTACGCAGAGACCCAGTACTTC.

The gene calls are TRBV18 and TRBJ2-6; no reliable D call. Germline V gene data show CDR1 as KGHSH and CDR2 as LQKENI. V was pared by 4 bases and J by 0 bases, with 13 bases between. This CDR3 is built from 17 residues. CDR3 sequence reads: CASSLVRLHSGANVLTF. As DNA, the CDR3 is TGTGCCAGCTCACTCGTCAGACTCCACTCTGGGGCCAACGTCCTGACTTTC.

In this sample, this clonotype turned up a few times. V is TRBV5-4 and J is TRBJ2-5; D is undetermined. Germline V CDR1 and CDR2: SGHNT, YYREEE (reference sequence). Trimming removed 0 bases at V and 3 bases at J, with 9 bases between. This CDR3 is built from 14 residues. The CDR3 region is CASSLGPGKETQYF. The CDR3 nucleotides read TGTGCCAGCAGCTTGGGACCGGGTAAAGAGACCCAGTACTTC.

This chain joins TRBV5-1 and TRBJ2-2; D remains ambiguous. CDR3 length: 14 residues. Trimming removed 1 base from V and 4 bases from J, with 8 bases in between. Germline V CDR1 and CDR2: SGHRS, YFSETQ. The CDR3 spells CASSLYEFTGELFF. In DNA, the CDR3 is TGCGCCAGCAGCTTGTACGAATTCACCGGGGAGCTGTTTTTT.

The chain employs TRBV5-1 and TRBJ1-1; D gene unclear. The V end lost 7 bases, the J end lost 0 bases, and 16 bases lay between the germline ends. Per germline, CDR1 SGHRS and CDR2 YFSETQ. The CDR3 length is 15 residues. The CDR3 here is CASALLDVLNTEAFF. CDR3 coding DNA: TGCGCCAGCGCTCTTCTTGATGTTTTGAACACTGAAGCTTTCTTT.

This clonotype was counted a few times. DNA of the CDR3: TGTGCCAGCAAGTCGGAACGGATCAACACCGGGGAGCTGTTTTTT. Translating it yields CASKSERINTGELFF. This chain uses TRBV2 with TRBJ2-2; D is ambiguous. The CDR3 loop spans 15 amino acids. CDR1 and CDR2 (germline): SNHLY, FYNNEI. V gave up 7 bases and J gave up 2 bases, with 14 bases separating them.

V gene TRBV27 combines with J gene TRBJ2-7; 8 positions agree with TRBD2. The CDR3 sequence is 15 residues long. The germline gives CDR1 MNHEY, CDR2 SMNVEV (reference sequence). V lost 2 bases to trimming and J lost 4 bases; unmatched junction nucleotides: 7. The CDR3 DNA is TGTGCCAGCAGTTTAAAACTAGCGGTCGGGTACGAGCAGTACTTC. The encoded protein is CASSLKLAVGYEQYF.

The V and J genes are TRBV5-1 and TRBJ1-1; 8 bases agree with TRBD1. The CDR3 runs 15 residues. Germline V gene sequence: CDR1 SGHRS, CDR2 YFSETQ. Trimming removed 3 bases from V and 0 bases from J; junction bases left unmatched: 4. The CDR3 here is CASSSGTGMNTEAFF. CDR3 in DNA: TGCGCCAGCAGCTCTGGGACAGGTATGAACACTGAAGCTTTCTTT.

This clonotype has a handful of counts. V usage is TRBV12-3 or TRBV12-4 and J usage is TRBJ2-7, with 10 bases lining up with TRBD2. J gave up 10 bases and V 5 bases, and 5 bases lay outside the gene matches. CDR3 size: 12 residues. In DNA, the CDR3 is TGTGCCAGCAGTCCCGGACTAGCGGTACAGTACTTC. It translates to CASSPGLAVQYF.

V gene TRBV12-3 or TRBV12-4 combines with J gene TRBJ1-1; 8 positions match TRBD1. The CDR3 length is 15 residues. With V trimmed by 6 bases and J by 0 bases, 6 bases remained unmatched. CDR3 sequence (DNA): TGTGCCAGCAGGGAACGACAGGGGATGAACACTGAAGCTTTCTTT. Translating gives CASRERQGMNTEAFF.